The 4 T cell receptor beta chains listed next were all sequenced from one sample in a study of OX40 agonist ivuxolimab in advanced cancers. The assay was immunoSEQ multiplex PCR, and TCRdb's table has in-frame clones only and misses some. The top ten hold 30% to 45% of the sample, which has some 14,000 clones, more than 75% seen once. The source was CD4+ or CD8+ T cells sorted from blood, collected in a trial of the OX40 agonist ivuxolimab. Receptor source: an adult with an advanced solid tumor such as melanoma, head and neck, liver or kidney cancer.

V is TRBV19 and J is TRBJ2-2, with no clear D. V lost 8 bases to trimming and J lost 4 bases, with 5 bases between them. From germline, CDR1 is LNHDA and CDR2 SQIVND (reference sequence). This CDR3 is 11 amino acids long. CDR3 loop: CASGSTGELFF. In DNA form, the CDR3 reads TGTGCCAGTGGAAGCACCGGGGAGCTGTTTTTT.

This chain joins TRBV7-8 and TRBJ2-1; 8 bases align to TRBD2. With V trimmed by 3 bases and J by 3 bases, 4 bases remained unmatched. Per germline, CDR1 SGHVS and CDR2 FQNEAQ. CDR3 length equals 15 residues. DNA for the CDR3: TGTGCCAGCAGCTTCGCAAGCGGGGGCTACAATGAGCAGTTCTTC. Protein sequence: CASSFASGGYNEQFF. The whole variable domain, remainder taken from reference TRBV7-8 and TRBJ2-1, is GAGVSQSPRYKVAKRGQDVALRCDPISGHVSLFWYQQALGQGPEFLTYFQNEAQLDKSGLPSDRFFAERPEGSVSTLKIQRTQQEDSAVYLCASSFASGGYNEQFFGPGTRLTVL.

The CDR3 is CASTSSEGLYTF. The CDR3 region has the DNA TGTGCCAGCACCTCGAGCGAGGGTCTCTACACCTTC. This chain connects TRBV5-4 to TRBJ1-2; D remains ambiguous. The CDR3 length is 12 residues. V was pared by 6 bases and J by 10 bases, with 16 bases between. Germline V CDR1 and CDR2: SGHNT, YYREEE (reference sequence).

Only one count was recorded for this clone. The chain carries TRBV9 and TRBJ1-5, with TRBD1 identical over 8 bases. V dropped 2 bases and J dropped 5; count of bases not matched to a gene: 3. The CDR3 extends over 14 amino acids. Germline lookup yields CDR1 SGDLS and CDR2 YYNGEE. As DNA, the CDR3 is TGTGCCAGCAGCGTGGGACAGGCCTATCAGCCCCAGCATTTT. It codes for CASSVGQAYQPQHF.